This T cell receptor (beta chain) stems from a study of blood T cell repertoires in COVID-19. On the study more broadly: Collection of acute and convalescent COVID-19 samples took place in the United States, Italy and Spain. The analysed material was cDNA or gDNA that came from T cells, B-cell-depleted T cells, or PBMCs.

V lost 0 bases and J lost 1; bases outside the gene matches: 2. The CDR3 is made up of 15 amino acids. CDR1 is SGHRS and CDR2 is YFSETQ in the germline V gene. Source study methods: Scientists estimated how many nucleated cells there were by amplifying reference gene primers. The protocol was immunoSEQ multiplex PCR, while the TCRdb copy is restricted to in-frame clones and leaves out a portion. That table furnishes V, J and clone size, whereas the DNA furnished D and trimming. The profile covers 200,000 to 250,000 clones, with 92% appearing a single time and approximately 1.2% taken by the ten largest.

This chain connects TRBV5-1 to TRBJ2-3, with TRBD2 matching over 7 bases. Sequences were obtained from peripheral blood. The sequence derives from a man younger than 40 with acute or convalescent COVID-19. The CDR3 DNA reads as TGCGCCAGCAGCTTGGCTCGGGGGGGCACAGATACGCAGTATTTT. This codes for CASSLARGGTDTQYF.